These 32 T cell receptor beta chains originate from one sample sequenced in a study of T-cell reconstitution after alpha-beta-depleted transplantation in children. Unique molecular identifiers were built into the TCRbeta library. TCRdb independently ran MiXCR on the PCR reads; one entry per CDR3 protein. The table has about 600,000 distinct CDR3 sequences, more than 9% seen once; the top ten hold about 4%. The input for sequencing was PBMCs from the stem cell graft donor, taken from the stem cell graft. The receptors here all came from a human donor who donated a stem cell graft to a child with acute myeloid leukemia.

This chain uses TRBV29-1 with TRBJ2-7, with D perhaps matching TRBD2 (5 bases). Germline values: CDR1 SQVTM, CDR2 ANQGSEA. The V and J ends lost 7 bases and 6 bases respectively, with 13 bases between them. The CDR3 is 11 residues long. The CDR3 here is CSGKEGSEQYF. In DNA, the CDR3 is TGCAGCGGGAAAGAGGGCTCCGAGCAGTACTTC.

This clonotype appeared a few times. The chain recombines TRBV6-2 or TRBV6-3 with TRBJ2-7; D remains unclear. V was pared by 11 bases and J by 0 bases, with 14 bases between. CDR3 length equals 13 residues. Germline V gene lookup returns CDR1 MNHEY and CDR2 SVGEGT. CDR3 nucleotides: TGTGCCGGAAGAGAACCGAGCTCCTACGAGCAGTACTTC. Its translation is CAGREPSSYEQYF.

The chain links TRBV28 to TRBJ1-1; D ambiguous. Germline V lookup: CDR1 MDHEN, CDR2 SYDVKM. CDR3 length equals 10 residues. CDR3 DNA sequence: TGTGAGGCGCGGGGCACTGAAGCTTTCTTT. Its protein product is CEARGTEAFF. The whole variable domain, filled in from reference TRBV28 and TRBJ1-1, reads DVKVTQSSRYLVKRTGEKVFLECVQDMDHENMFWYRQDPGLGLRLIYFSYDVKMKEKGDIPEGYSVSREKKERFSLILESASTNQTSMYLCEARGTEAFFGQGTRLTVV.

Ten or more counts support this clonotype. The V call is TRBV7-6, the J call TRBJ1-4; D is perhaps TRBD1 (5 bases). CDR3 length equals 14 residues. Germline-derived CDR1 and CDR2 are SGHVS and FNYEAQ. V was cut by 5 bases and J by 7 bases, with 14 bases left in between. The CDR3 is CASSRGGVAEKLFF. The DNA of the CDR3 is TGTGCCAGCAGCCGCGGGGGGGTCGCTGAAAAACTGTTTTTT.

The table lists this clonotype with a few counts. V gene TRBV10-3 combines with J gene TRBJ2-1; possible D gene TRBD2, 5 bases. The CDR3 spans 14 residues. Germline CDR1 is ENHRY and CDR2 is SYGVKD. V dropped 6 bases and J dropped 0 bases, with 9 bases sitting between them. CDR3 sequence: CAIRVGVSYNEQFF. In DNA, the CDR3 is TGTGCCATCAGGGTCGGGGTCTCCTACAATGAGCAGTTCTTC.

This clonotype has just a few counts. The rearrangement joins TRBV29-1 to TRBJ2-7, with 10 bases that match TRBD1. The CDR3 sequence is 15 residues long. Germline CDR1 is SQVTM and CDR2 is ANQGSEA. The J segment lost 4 bases and the V segment lost 3 bases, leaving 9 bases of the junction unmatched. As DNA, the CDR3 is TGCAGCGTTGAGACCCCGACAGGGGGCATTTACGAGCAGTACTTC. Translation gives CSVETPTGGIYEQYF.

The V call is TRBV12-3 or TRBV12-4, the J call TRBJ2-7, with a tentative D call TRBD2 (6 bases). There are 15 residues in the CDR3. V lost 5 bases to trimming and J lost 2 bases, with 16 bases between them. The CDR3: CASSRTGTRAYEQYF. Written as DNA, the CDR3 is TGTGCCAGCAGTAGAACCGGGACTCGTGCCTACGAGCAGTACTTC.

This clonotype appeared many times. This sequence joins TRBV6-2 or TRBV6-3 and TRBJ2-7; 11 bases map to TRBD2. The junction had 6 bases not matched to a gene; V was cut back by 5 bases and J by 0 bases. This CDR3 has 16 amino acids. Germline-derived CDR1 and CDR2 are MNHEY and SVGEGT. For the CDR3, the DNA is TGTGCCAGCAGTAAACATAGCGGGAGGGCCTCCTACGAGCAGTACTTC. Its translation is CASSKHSGRASYEQYF.

This clonotype was detected only a few times. The rearrangement joins TRBV6-6 to TRBJ2-5; tentatively, D is TRBD1 or TRBD2 (5 bases each). V was cut by 11 bases and J by 9 bases, with 22 bases left in between. This CDR3 contains 13 residues. Germline CDR1 is MNHNY and CDR2 is SVGAGI (reference sequence). The CDR3 sequence: CALRDAGYGAQYF. The CDR3 DNA is TGTGCCCTCCGGGACGCCGGGTATGGGGCCCAGTACTTC.

In its sample, this clonotype was seen a few times. The chain couples TRBV4-3 to TRBJ2-6; TRBD1 aligns across 10 bases. CDR3 length: 18 amino acids. The germline CDR1 and CDR2 sequences are LGHNA and YSLEER. Trimming at V came to 3 bases and at J to 1 base, leaving 6 bases not matched to a gene. This CDR3 reads CASSHDRGRSSGANVLTF. The DNA of the CDR3 is TGCGCCAGCAGCCATGACAGGGGGCGTTCGTCTGGGGCCAACGTCCTGACTTTC.

The table lists this clonotype with many counts. This chain links TRBV7-8 with TRBJ2-1, with 10 bases aligning to TRBD2. Germline V lookup: CDR1 SGHVS, CDR2 FQNEAQ. After removal of 5 bases from V and 3 bases from J, the junction contained 4 bases not matched to a gene. The CDR3 spans 15 residues. The CDR3 DNA follows: TGTGCCAGCAGCCACTGGACTAGCGGCTACAATGAGCAGTTCTTC. Amino acid sequence: CASSHWTSGYNEQFF.

The CDR3 here is CATSDPSGTSGYNEQFF. DNA of the CDR3: TGTGCCACCAGTGATCCTTCCGGGACTAGCGGTTACAATGAGCAGTTCTTC. The chain has TRBV24-1 and TRBJ2-1; 11 bases align to TRBD2. With V trimmed by 3 bases and J by 4 bases, 7 bases remained unmatched. The germline V gene encodes CDR1 KGHDR and CDR2 SFDVKD. There are 17 residues in the CDR3.

This clonotype appeared many times. This chain uses TRBV27 with TRBJ2-3; D may be TRBD2 (5 bases). V lost 8 bases to trimming and J lost 0 bases, with 15 bases between them. This CDR3 has 15 amino acids. Per the germline V gene, CDR1 is MNHEY and CDR2 is SMNVEV (reference sequence). CDR3: CASSLSRGSTDTQYF. The CDR3 coding sequence is TGTGCCAGCTCCCTAAGTAGAGGGAGCACAGATACGCAGTATTTT.

This chain's CDR3 is CASRTDRATNYGYTF. CDR3 in DNA: TGTGCCAGTAGAACAGACAGGGCCACGAACTATGGCTACACCTTC. V and J are TRBV19 and TRBJ1-2; 7 bases align to TRBD1. Germline V lookup: CDR1 LNHDA, CDR2 SQIVND (reference sequence). The ends lost 6 bases at V and 2 bases at J; junction bases unmatched: 9. The CDR3 extends over 15 amino acids.

This clonotype has a count of ten or more. The rearrangement links TRBV10-3 to TRBJ2-7; TRBD2 matches 9 bases. This CDR3 is built from 15 residues. Germline CDR1 is ENHRY and CDR2 is SYGVKD. V was pared by 6 bases and J by 6 bases, with 12 bases of the junction left unmatched. Written as DNA, the CDR3 is TGTGCCATCAGAAGACTAGCGGCCTCTACGGGCGAGCAGTACTTC. The encoded protein is CAIRRLAASTGEQYF.

This clonotype was counted only a few times. The CDR3 DNA reads TGCAGCGTAGGGACAGGGGGAATTGAAGCTTTCTTT. Translated: CSVGTGGIEAFF. This chain connects TRBV29-1 to TRBJ1-1, with 11 bases lining up with TRBD1. Per the germline V gene, CDR1 is SQVTM and CDR2 is ANQGSEA. V lost 6 bases to trimming and J lost 7 bases; unmatched junction nucleotides: 4. The length of the CDR3 is 12 residues.

The table lists this clonotype with many counts. V and J are TRBV12-3 or TRBV12-4 and TRBJ2-7; D gene unclear. Trimming removed 1 base from V and 1 base from J, with 11 bases in between. This CDR3 comprises 15 residues. Here the CDR3 DNA reads TGTGCCAGCAGTTTAGGAGTTCCTGGATCCTACGAGCAGTACTTC. Protein: CASSLGVPGSYEQYF.

This clonotype was detected a few times. The V gene is TRBV5-1, the J gene TRBJ2-7, with TRBD2 matching 13 bases. The CDR3 has 17 amino acids. After removal of 4 bases from V and 0 bases from J, the junction contained 7 bases not matched to a gene. Germline assignment: CDR1 SGHRS and CDR2 YFSETQ. The chain's CDR3 is CASSPGLAGVFSYEQYF. The DNA for the CDR3 is TGCGCCAGCAGCCCTGGACTAGCGGGAGTTTTCTCCTACGAGCAGTACTTC.

The rearrangement joins TRBV4-2 to TRBJ2-7; 9 bases line up with TRBD2. V was pared by 4 bases and J by 3 bases, with 7 bases of the junction left unmatched. There are 15 residues in the CDR3. CDR1 is LGHNA, CDR2 YNFKEQ, per germline. The CDR3 reads CASSPRTSVNYEQYF. CDR3 bases: TGTGCCAGCAGCCCCAGGACTAGCGTAAACTACGAGCAGTACTTC.

In this sample, this clonotype turned up many times. The chain has TRBV20-1 and TRBJ2-2; D remains unclear. Germline V lookup: CDR1 DFQATT, CDR2 SNEGSKA (reference sequence). V shed 5 bases and J shed 5 bases, with 9 bases lying between them. The CDR3 has 12 residues. The CDR3 DNA sequence: TGCAGTGCTGCAGACTTAACCGGGGAGCTGTTTTTT. This sequence encodes CSAADLTGELFF.

This clonotype has more than one count but fewer than ten. The V and J genes are TRBV20-1 and TRBJ2-1; TRBD2 matches at 11 bases. Per the germline V gene, CDR1 is DFQATT and CDR2 is SNEGSKA (reference sequence). V shed 6 bases, J shed 8 bases, and the junction held 9 bases outside the gene matches. CDR3 length equals 14 residues. CDR3 residues: CSALTSGSLDEQFF. DNA for the CDR3: TGCAGTGCACTAACTAGCGGGAGTCTCGATGAGCAGTTCTTC.

This clonotype was seen many times. The chain recombines TRBV5-1 with TRBJ2-3; possibly TRBD2 for D (6 bases). Trimming removed 5 bases at V and 1 base at J, with 14 bases between. CDR1 SGHRS and CDR2 YFSETQ come from the germline V gene. This CDR3 region has 15 residues. The CDR3 DNA follows: TGCGCCAGCAGTTCGCTTGGAGGGGGCACAGATACGCAGTATTTT. Translated: CASSSLGGGTDTQYF.

Only a few counts were recorded for this clonotype. The gene calls are TRBV30 and TRBJ1-2; 7 positions agree with TRBD1. Germline V lookup: CDR1 GTSNPN, CDR2 SVGIG (reference sequence). V lost 3 bases and J lost 0; bases outside the gene matches: 4. The CDR3 spans 14 residues. In DNA, the CDR3 is TGTGCCTGGAGCGGACAGGCCCCTAACTATGGCTACACCTTC. This codes for CAWSGQAPNYGYTF.

This clonotype has just a few counts. This chain connects TRBV5-1 to TRBJ1-2; maybe TRBD1 (6 bases). This CDR3 has 14 residues. Trimming took off 4 bases at V and 2 bases at J, with 12 bases between the two ends. From germline, CDR1 is SGHRS and CDR2 YFSETQ. CDR3 DNA sequence: TGCGCCAGCAGCGCCGGGACACTAAACTATGGCTACACCTTC. This translates into CASSAGTLNYGYTF.

This chain links TRBV18 with TRBJ1-1, with a weak D call TRBD1 (5 bases). Germline V lookup: CDR1 KGHSH, CDR2 LQKENI. Trimming stripped 1 base from V and 3 bases from J, with 6 bases between. The CDR3 totals 13 residues. CDR3 region: CASSPQGDTEAFF. The CDR3 DNA follows: TGTGCCAGCTCACCACAAGGGGACACTGAAGCTTTCTTT.

The genes are TRBV20-1 and TRBJ1-1; perhaps TRBD1 as D (6 bases). CDR3 length: 16 residues. Germline assignment: CDR1 DFQATT and CDR2 SNEGSKA (reference sequence). V was trimmed by 3 bases and J by 0 bases, leaving 17 bases between them. Here the CDR3 DNA reads TGCAGTGCTAGTCCCAAGGGAAGGGGGATGAACACTGAAGCTTTCTTT. It specifies CSASPKGRGMNTEAFF.

This clonotype turned up a few times. V usage is TRBV2 and J usage is TRBJ2-3, with D perhaps given as TRBD1 or TRBD2 (6 bases each). Trimming shortened V by 5 bases and J by 0 bases, and 15 bases separated the two germline ends. There are 16 residues in the CDR3. From germline, CDR1 is SNHLY and CDR2 FYNNEI. Written as DNA, the CDR3 is TGTGCCAGCAGTCAAAAGGGGGGATCTAGCACAGATACGCAGTATTTT. This translates into CASSQKGGSSTDTQYF.

This clonotype came up a few times. This chain links TRBV29-1 with TRBJ2-2; D remains unclear. The germline V and J ends were trimmed by 1 base and 2 bases, with 11 bases remaining between them. The CDR3 runs to 15 residues. Germline CDR1 SQVTM, CDR2 ANQGSEA. The CDR3 loop is CSVEGAVQNTGELFF. The CDR3 nucleotides read TGCAGCGTTGAAGGGGCAGTGCAAAACACCGGGGAGCTGTTTTTT.

This clonotype has more than one count but fewer than ten. DNA of the CDR3: TGTGCCAGCAGCTTAGATGGCCCCTCCCCAGCGGGTGGGCAGTACTTC. It is translated as CASSLDGPSPAGGQYF. This chain joins TRBV7-2 and TRBJ2-7; a possible D gene is TRBD2 (6 bases). V lost 1 base to trimming and J lost 9 bases, with 22 bases between them. CDR3 length equals 16 residues. Germline V gene sequence: CDR1 SGHTA, CDR2 FQGNSA.

The V and J genes are TRBV20-1 and TRBJ2-7; 9 bases align to TRBD1. Trimming removed 4 bases from V and 0 bases from J; junction bases left unmatched: 13. Germline loops: CDR1 DFQATT, CDR2 SNEGSKA (reference sequence). The length of the CDR3 is 17 residues. CDR3 amino acids: CSATGTGRVRSSYEQYF. The DNA of the CDR3 is TGCAGTGCTACCGGGACAGGGAGGGTCCGGAGCTCCTACGAGCAGTACTTC.

This clonotype was found many times. The rearrangement links TRBV6-1 to TRBJ2-7, with 8 bases aligning to TRBD1. With 4 bases clipped from V and 1 base from J, the junction kept 6 bases outside the gene matches. Per the germline V gene, CDR1 is MNHNS and CDR2 is SASEGT. This CDR3 is built from 15 residues. The CDR3 region has the DNA TGTGCCAGCAGTGCCCCCGGGACAGGATCCTACGAGCAGTACTTC. Amino acid sequence: CASSAPGTGSYEQYF.

This CDR3 reads CASSPRLGQREGPYEQYF. Written as DNA, the CDR3 is TGTGCCAGCAGCCCCAGATTAGGACAGCGGGAGGGCCCTTACGAGCAGTACTTC. The chain combines TRBV11-1 with TRBJ2-7; 10 positions agree with TRBD2. V shed 5 bases and J 4 bases; nucleotides not matched to a gene: 17. This CDR3 is 18 amino acids long. Germline V lookup: CDR1 SGHAT, CDR2 FQDESV (reference sequence).